The rows below give T cell receptor beta chains drawn from one sample of a study of monozygotic twins with inflammatory bowel disease. TCRdb reprocessed the 5' RACE reads and reports one entry per CDR3 protein, with no DNA. The sample data list fewer than 550,000 distinct CDR3 sequences. The sample comprised blood. The source is a human donor with ulcerative colitis or Crohn's disease, or a healthy co-twin of an affected twin (not recorded which). Both conserved end residues are part of each CDR3.

j_call v_call cdr3_aa
TRBJ1-1 TRBV7-2 CAIKGDLNTEAFF
TRBJ2-1 TRBV20-1 CSATRLAGDNEQFF
TRBJ2-3 TRBV7-2 CASSPIPAGGHTDTQYF
TRBJ2-5 TRBV2 CASKEGEGTETQYF
TRBJ1-1 TRBV5-1 CASSTGQGLEAFF
TRBJ2-1 TRBV13 CASSFRVNEQFF
TRBJ2-1 TRBV4-1 CASSQVPQEQFF
TRBJ2-7 TRBV7-2 CASKPPWDYEQYF
TRBJ1-1 TRBV11-2 CASSLLATGFILMNTEAFF
TRBJ2-7 TRBV19 CASSGRTSGIYSYEQYF
TRBJ2-7 TRBV6-8 CASLEQGRNEQYF
TRBJ2-5 TRBV21-1 CASSPRGGGETQYF
TRBJ2-3 TRBV5-5 CASSLAGGAPTDTQYF
TRBJ2-1 TRBV11-3 CASSLEARGDEQFF
TRBJ1-4 TRBV7-2 CASSLDVNSEKLFF
TRBJ2-1 TRBV18 CASARWQGYNEQFF
TRBJ1-2 TRBV5-5 CASSLANLYGYTF
TRBJ2-7 TRBV7-8 CASSVPLSGLAAVEQYF
TRBJ2-4 TRBV9 CASSVEPGVKNIQYF
TRBJ1-1 TRBV7-2 CASSSETGSLNTEAFF
TRBJ2-7 TRBV29-1 CSVRGTGGSYEQYF
TRBJ1-5 TRBV12-3/TRBV12-4 CASSLDSLGNQPQHF
TRBJ2-5 TRBV15 CATSRSGLVRQETQYF
TRBJ2-7 TRBV7-3 CASSLSGLAGEKQYF
TRBJ1-5 TRBV5-1 CASSLGQGGNQPQHF
TRBJ1-3 TRBV4-2 CASSQPDSSGNTIYF
TRBJ2-5 TRBV3-1 CATQPRFRDQETQYF
TRBJ1-5 TRBV20-1 CSAPQMGQVLNQPQHF
TRBJ2-1 TRBV29-1 CSVGRQINEQFF
TRBJ1-1 TRBV25-1 CASSWDLGTEAFF
TRBJ1-6 TRBV29-1 CSVRRDRDNSPLHF
TRBJ2-3 TRBV5-1 CASRAGGRGTDTQYF
TRBJ2-5 TRBV5-1 CASARERETQYF
TRBJ1-1 TRBV20-1 CSAPSRWAMNTEAFF
TRBJ2-2 TRBV5-4 CASSSNEGTSVTGELFF
TRBJ2-3 TRBV18 CASSDLSTDTQYF
TRBJ2-1 TRBV7-9 CASSVPGQTYNEQFF
TRBJ2-5 TRBV5-5 CASSTATGGSRETQYF
TRBJ2-3 TRBV2 CASSGGDTQYF
TRBJ1-1 TRBV19 CASTTRGGLENTEAFF
TRBJ2-5 TRBV15 CATSRDRGGKTQYF
TRBJ1-2 TRBV5-1 CASSPRQGRNYGYTF
TRBJ2-7 TRBV5-1 CASSLEGEQYF
TRBJ2-7 TRBV13 CASSLSNTYEQYF
TRBJ2-2 TRBV2 CASSPDSFGELFF
TRBJ1-1 TRBV5-1 CASSGTGRMNTEAFF
TRBJ2-3 TRBV15 CATSRNPGQQGTDTQYF
TRBJ2-7 TRBV7-2 CASSFDRSYEQYF
TRBJ2-2 TRBV7-9 CASSLSPGVGELFF
TRBJ1-2 TRBV7-9 CASSAPGQVVYGYTF
TRBJ2-7 TRBV20-1 CSARGLTAYEQYF
TRBJ1-2 TRBV30 CAWSSGGHYGYTF
TRBJ2-1 TRBV5-5 CASSLVGLAPDEQFF